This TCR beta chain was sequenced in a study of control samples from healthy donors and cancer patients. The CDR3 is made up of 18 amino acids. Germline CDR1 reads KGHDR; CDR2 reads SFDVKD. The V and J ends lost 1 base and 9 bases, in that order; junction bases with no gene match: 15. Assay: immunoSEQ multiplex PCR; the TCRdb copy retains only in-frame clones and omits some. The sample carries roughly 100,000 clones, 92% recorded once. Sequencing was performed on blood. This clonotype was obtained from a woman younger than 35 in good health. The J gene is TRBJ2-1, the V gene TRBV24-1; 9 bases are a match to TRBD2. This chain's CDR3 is CATSDFVGFGTSTSEQFF. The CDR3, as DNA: TGTGCCACCAGTGATTTCGTGGGCTTCGGGACTAGCACGAGTGAGCAGTTCTTC.